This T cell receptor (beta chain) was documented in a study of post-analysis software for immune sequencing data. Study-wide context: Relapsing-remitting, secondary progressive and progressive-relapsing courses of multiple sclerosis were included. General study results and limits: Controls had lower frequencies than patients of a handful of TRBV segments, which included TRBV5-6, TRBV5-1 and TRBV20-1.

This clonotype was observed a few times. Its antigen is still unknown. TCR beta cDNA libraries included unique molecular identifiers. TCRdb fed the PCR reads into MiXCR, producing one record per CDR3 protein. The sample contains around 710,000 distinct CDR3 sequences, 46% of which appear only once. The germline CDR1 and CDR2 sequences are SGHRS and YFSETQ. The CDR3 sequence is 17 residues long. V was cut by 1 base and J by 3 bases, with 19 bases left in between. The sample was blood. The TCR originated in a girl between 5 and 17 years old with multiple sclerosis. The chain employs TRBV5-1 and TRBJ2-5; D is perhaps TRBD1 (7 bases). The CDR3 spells CASSLRRTGQREETQYF. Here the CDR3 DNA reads TGCGCCAGCAGCTTGAGACGGACAGGTCAGCGGGAAGAGACCCAGTACTTC.